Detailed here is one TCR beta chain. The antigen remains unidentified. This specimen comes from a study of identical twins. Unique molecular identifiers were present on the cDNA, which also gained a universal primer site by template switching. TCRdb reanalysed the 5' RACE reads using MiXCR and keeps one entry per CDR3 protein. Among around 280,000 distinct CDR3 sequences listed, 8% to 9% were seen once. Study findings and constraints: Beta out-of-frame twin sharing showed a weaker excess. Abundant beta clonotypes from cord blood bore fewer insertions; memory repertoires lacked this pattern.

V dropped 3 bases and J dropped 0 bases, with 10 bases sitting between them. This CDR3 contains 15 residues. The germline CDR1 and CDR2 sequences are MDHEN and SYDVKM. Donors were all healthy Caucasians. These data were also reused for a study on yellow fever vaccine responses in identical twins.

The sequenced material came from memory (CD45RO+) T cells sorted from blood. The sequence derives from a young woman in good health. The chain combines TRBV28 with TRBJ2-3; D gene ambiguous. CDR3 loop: CASSLVSPSTDTQYF. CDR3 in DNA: TGTGCCAGCAGTTTGGTCAGTCCTAGCACAGATACGCAGTATTTT.